This T cell receptor (beta chain) derives from a study of beta chain features in type 1 diabetes. About 100 mL of blood, on average, came from one heparinised draw per donor. CDR1 is MDHEN, CDR2 SYDVKM, per germline. V shed 6 bases and J shed 3 bases, with 8 bases lying between them. There are 12 residues in the CDR3. TCRB transcripts that were expressed got sequenced, as all of the isolated RNA had been reverse transcribed. Roughly 3.5 million reads per sample on average were obtained from naive, central memory and regulatory T cell samples. The protocol was immunoSEQ multiplex PCR, while the TCRdb copy is restricted to in-frame clones and leaves out a portion. Of 250,000 to 300,000 clones listed, 8% are singletons. Points from the study as a whole: Overrepresentation of cells with high TCR expression could result from cDNA sequencing. A closer apparent resemblance between naive, central memory and Treg TCRB repertoires was seen in patients than in healthy donors.

This clone was counted between two and nine times. Its antigen is not known. Sequenced sample: central memory CD4+ T cells from blood. The gene calls are TRBV28 and TRBJ1-2; D is uncertain. This TCR came from a woman younger than 30 in good health. DNA of the CDR3: TGTGCCAGCAGCATTTTTCACTATGGCTACACCTTC. Protein: CASSIFHYGYTF.